The 8 T cell receptor beta chains given below trace back to one sample, sequenced in a study of shared clonotypes between healthy human individuals. Method: immunoSEQ multiplex PCR; TCRdb's copy keeps in-frame clones and lacks some. The sample includes 950,000 to 1,200,000 clones, approximately 75% of them seen just once. The sample consisted of memory CD4+ T cells from PBMCs. Sample subset: CD45RA-negative fraction. Every receptor here comes from a man aged 18 to 29 in good health. Some clones in this sample may be carry-over from other donors' samples.

This chain joins TRBV7-2 and TRBJ1-4; no reliable D call. CDR1 and CDR2 from the germline V gene are SGHTA and FQGNSA. The CDR3 runs to 14 residues. Between the trimmed V and J ends, which lost 2 bases and 10 bases, there was a span of 14 bases. The CDR3 reads CASSLMSNWGKLFF. The CDR3 DNA reads as TGTGCCAGCAGCTTAATGAGTAACTGGGGAAAACTGTTTTTT.

This clone has a handful of counts. This chain links TRBV5-6 with TRBJ1-1; TRBD1 might be the D (6 bases). From germline, CDR1 is SGHDT and CDR2 YYEEEE. The CDR3 spans 15 residues. Trimming cost V 4 bases and J 2 bases, with 15 bases left between them. CDR3 sequence: CASSPTGTLNTEAFF. The CDR3 bases are TGTGCCAGCAGCCCCACCGGGACACTAAACACTGAAGCTTTCTTT.

The chain has TRBV7-9 and TRBJ1-4; weak D call: TRBD1 (5 bases). Germline lookup yields CDR1 SEHNR and CDR2 FQNEAQ (reference sequence). This CDR3 contains 13 residues. Trimming removed 1 base at V and 9 bases at J, with 9 bases between. DNA for the CDR3: TGTGCCAGCAGCTTAGACGTGGGGCAAAAACTGTTTTTT. Translated: CASSLDVGQKLFF.

This clone occurred a few times. The DNA for the CDR3 is TGTGCCAGCAGCTCCGGGGGGTACATTCAGTACTTC. As protein: CASSSGGYIQYF. V is TRBV7-9 and J is TRBJ2-4; 7 bases are shared with TRBD2. The CDR3 sequence is 12 residues long. After removal of 4 bases from V and 8 bases from J, the junction contained 2 bases not matched to a gene. In germline, CDR1 is SEHNR, CDR2 FQNEAQ (reference sequence). Full variable domain (outside the CDR3, taken from reference TRBV7-9 and TRBJ2-4): DTGVSQNPRHKITKRGQNVTFRCDPISEHNRLYWYRQTLGQGPEFLTYFQNEAQLEKSRLLSDRFSAERPKGSFSTLEIQRTEQGDSAMYLCASSSGGYIQYFGAGTRLSVL.

To note about this clone: This may be a read error, as it is one base from a much larger clone. The chain links TRBV9 to TRBJ2-7, with TRBD2 matching 10 bases. The germline V gene has CDR1 SGDLS and CDR2 YYNGEE. CDR3 size: 15 residues. Unmatched junction bases numbered 0, after V lost 0 bases and J lost 0 bases. CDR3 sequence reads: CASSVGLAGSYEQYF. DNA for the CDR3: TGTGCCAGCAGCGTAGGACTAGCGGGCTCCTACGAGCAGTACTTC.

This clone was counted many times. The V gene is TRBV27, the J gene TRBJ1-6; D is uncertain. The V and J ends lost 8 bases and 6 bases respectively, with 11 bases between them. Germline V CDR1 and CDR2: MNHEY, SMNVEV (reference sequence). CDR3 length: 13 amino acids. The CDR3 is CASAPQPNSPLHF. CDR3 in DNA: TGTGCCAGCGCCCCCCAGCCTAATTCACCCCTCCACTTT.

The chain links TRBV18 to TRBJ1-4; D is possibly TRBD1 (5 bases). The CDR3 sequence is 16 residues long. V was shortened by 3 bases and J by 0 bases, with 11 bases between the two germline ends. Germline CDR1 is KGHSH and CDR2 is LQKENI. For the CDR3, the DNA is TGTGCCAGCTCACCCAGACAGCTTGCAACTAATGAAAAACTGTTTTTT. Translating it yields CASSPRQLATNEKLFF.

The J gene is TRBJ2-5, the V gene TRBV9; TRBD2 aligns across 11 bases. Germline V gene data show CDR1 as SGDLS and CDR2 as YYNGEE. The CDR3 covers 18 residues. V gave up 2 bases and J gave up 1 base; unmatched junction bases: 10. The CDR3 here is CASSVGWVAGGSQETQYF. The CDR3 region has the DNA TGTGCCAGCAGCGTCGGCTGGGTAGCGGGAGGGTCCCAAGAGACCCAGTACTTC.